Described below is a single T cell receptor (beta chain) sequence and its context. Libraries were prepared by immunoSEQ multiplex PCR; TCRdb keeps only in-frame clonotypes and omits some of them. The table shows some 2,500,000 clones, with roughly 93% occurring only once. These data come from a study of shared clonotypes between healthy human individuals. Germline assignment: CDR1 MDHEN and CDR2 SYDVKM. The CDR3 runs to 15 residues. V lost 8 bases and J lost 1, with 17 bases in between. Sample: naive CD4+ T cells from PBMCs. As to subset: CD45RA+ positively selected. The chain uses TRBV28 and TRBJ1-1, with D perhaps matching TRBD1 (5 bases). The source is a man between 18 and 35 years old in good health. Some clones in this sample may be carry-over from other donors' samples. The chain's CDR3 is CASRRTGEKNTEAFF. The CDR3 region has the DNA TGTGCCAGCCGACGGACGGGGGAGAAGAACACTGAAGCTTTCTTT.